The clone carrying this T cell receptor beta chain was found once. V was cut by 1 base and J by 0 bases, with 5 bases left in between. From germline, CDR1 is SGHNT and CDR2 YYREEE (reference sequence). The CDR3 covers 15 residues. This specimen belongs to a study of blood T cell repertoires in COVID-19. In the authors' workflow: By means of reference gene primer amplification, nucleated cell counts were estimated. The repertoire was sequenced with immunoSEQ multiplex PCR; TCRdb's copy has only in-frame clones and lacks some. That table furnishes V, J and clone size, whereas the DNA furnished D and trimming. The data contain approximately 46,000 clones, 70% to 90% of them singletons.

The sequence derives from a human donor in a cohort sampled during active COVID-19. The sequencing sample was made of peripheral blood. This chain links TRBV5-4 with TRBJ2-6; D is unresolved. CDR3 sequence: CASSLSYSGANVLTF. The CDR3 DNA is TGTGCCAGCAGCTTGTCTTACTCTGGGGCCAACGTCCTGACTTTC.